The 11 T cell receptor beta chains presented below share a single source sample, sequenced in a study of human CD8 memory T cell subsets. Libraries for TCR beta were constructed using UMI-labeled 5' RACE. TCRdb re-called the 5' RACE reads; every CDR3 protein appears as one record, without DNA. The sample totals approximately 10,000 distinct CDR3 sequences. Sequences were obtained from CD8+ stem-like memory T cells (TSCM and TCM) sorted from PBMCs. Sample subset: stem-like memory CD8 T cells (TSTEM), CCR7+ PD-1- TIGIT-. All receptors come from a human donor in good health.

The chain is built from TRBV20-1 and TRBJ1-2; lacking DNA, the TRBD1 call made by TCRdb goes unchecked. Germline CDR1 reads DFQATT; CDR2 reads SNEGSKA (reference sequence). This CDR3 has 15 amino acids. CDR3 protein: CSARDHRATNYGYTF.

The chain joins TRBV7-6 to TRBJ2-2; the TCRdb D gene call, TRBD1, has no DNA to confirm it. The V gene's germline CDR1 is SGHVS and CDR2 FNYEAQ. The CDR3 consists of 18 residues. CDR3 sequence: CASSLGRTGFQNTGELFF.

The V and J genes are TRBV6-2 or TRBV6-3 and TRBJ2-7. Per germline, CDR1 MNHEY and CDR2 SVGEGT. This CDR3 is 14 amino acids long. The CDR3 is CASSYSKGVYEQYF.

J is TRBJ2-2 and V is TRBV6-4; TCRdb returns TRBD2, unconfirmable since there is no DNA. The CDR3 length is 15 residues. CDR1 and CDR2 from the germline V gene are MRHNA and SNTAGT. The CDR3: CASSQRGANTGELFF.

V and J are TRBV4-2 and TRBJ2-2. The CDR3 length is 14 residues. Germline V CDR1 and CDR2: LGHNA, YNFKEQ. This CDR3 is CASSQVMNTGELFF.

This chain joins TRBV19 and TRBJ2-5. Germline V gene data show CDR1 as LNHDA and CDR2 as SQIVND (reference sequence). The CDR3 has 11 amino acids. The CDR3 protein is CASSIEETQYF.

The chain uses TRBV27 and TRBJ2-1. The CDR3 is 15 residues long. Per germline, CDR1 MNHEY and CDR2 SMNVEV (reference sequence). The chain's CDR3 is CASSSRQSSYNEQFF.

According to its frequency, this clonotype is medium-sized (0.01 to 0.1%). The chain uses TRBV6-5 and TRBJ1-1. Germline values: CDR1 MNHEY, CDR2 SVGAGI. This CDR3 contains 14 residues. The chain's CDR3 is CASSYRQENTEAFF.

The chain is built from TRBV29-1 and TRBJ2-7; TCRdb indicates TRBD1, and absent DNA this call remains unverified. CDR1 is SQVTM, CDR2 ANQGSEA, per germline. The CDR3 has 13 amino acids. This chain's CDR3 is CSVESGTPYEQYF.

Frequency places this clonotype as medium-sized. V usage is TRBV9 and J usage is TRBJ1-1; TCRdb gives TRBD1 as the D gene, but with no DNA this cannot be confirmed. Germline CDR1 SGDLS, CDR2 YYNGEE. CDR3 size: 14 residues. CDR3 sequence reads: CASSLSGENTEAFF.

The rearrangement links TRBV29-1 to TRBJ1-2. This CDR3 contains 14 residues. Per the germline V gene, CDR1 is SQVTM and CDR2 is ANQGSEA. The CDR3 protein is CSVEHREANYGYTF.